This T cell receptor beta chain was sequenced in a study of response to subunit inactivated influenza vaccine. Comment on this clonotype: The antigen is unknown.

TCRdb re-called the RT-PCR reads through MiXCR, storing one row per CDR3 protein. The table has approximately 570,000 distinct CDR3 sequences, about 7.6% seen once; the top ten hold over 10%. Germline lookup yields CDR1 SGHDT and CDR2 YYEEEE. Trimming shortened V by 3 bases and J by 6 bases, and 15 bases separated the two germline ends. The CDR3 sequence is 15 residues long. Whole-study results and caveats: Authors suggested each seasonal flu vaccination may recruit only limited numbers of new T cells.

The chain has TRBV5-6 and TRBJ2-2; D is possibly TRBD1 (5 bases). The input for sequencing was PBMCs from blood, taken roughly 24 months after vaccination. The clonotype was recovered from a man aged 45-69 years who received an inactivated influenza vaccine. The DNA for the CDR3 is TGTGCCAGCAGCTATTGGACACTCCTAGCCGGGGAGCTGTTTTTT. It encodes CASSYWTLLAGELFF.